This T cell receptor (beta chain) was profiled in a study of a mutant IDH1 vaccine in newly diagnosed glioma. Study at large: Mean patient age was about 44 years; 62.5% were male and 37.5% female.

Only in-frame clones appear in the TCRdb table, and some are missing; sequencing was by immunoSEQ multiplex PCR. The sample holds 100,000 to 120,000 clones, almost 90% seen once. For this clone: Its target is unknown.

Time point indicated: week 11, during vaccination. Topical imiquimod accompanied each vaccine dose, which consisted of 300 ug of mutant IDH1 20-mer peptide. Every donor had a new WHO grade 3 or 4 astrocytoma that was IDH1-mutant, with loss of nuclear ATRX. CDR3 length equals 20 residues. Losses at the gene ends were 4 bases for V and 3 bases for J; bases not matched to a gene: 14. Germline-derived CDR1 and CDR2 are SGDLS and YYNGEE. Material: PBMCs, obtained from a glioma patient whose treatment included an IDH1 peptide vaccine. The origin of this receptor is a woman in her 50s with glioma. V and J are TRBV9 and TRBJ2-2, with 14 nucleotides matching TRBD2. CDR3 nucleotide sequence: TGTGCCAGCAGCCACCCGGGGGGGACTAGCGGGAGATTAGACACCGGGGAGCTGTTTTTT. It encodes CASSHPGGTSGRLDTGELFF. Full variable domain (rest looked up from reference TRBV9 and TRBJ2-2): DSGVTQTPKHLITATGQRVTLRCSPRSGDLSVYWYQQSLDQGLQFLIQYYNGEERAKGNILERFSAQQFPDLHSELNLSSLELGDSALYFCASSHPGGTSGRLDTGELFFGEGSRLTVL.